A selection of T cell receptor beta chains follows, all from one sample in a study of cytomegalovirus exposure and HLA in healthy donors. Using immunoSEQ multiplex PCR, the repertoire was profiled, and TCRdb retains in-frame clones only, with some absent. The sample lists about 160,000 clones, roughly four fifths occurring once. The sequencing input was PBMCs. These receptors came from a woman between 45 and 65 years old in good health and CMV-seronegative. Each CDR3 is given with its conserved first and last residue. The order of the fields is D gene, J gene, V gene, clone size, CDR3 protein, CDR3 DNA. The D gene is left open where the match is weak. Size tells how often a clone was seen (once, few, many) or the class of an expanded clone, and some rows leave it out.

d_call: TRBD1; j_call: TRBJ2-7; v_call: TRBV18; clone_size: once; cdr3_aa: CASSPQQGWMYEQYF; cdr3_nt: TGTGCCAGCTCACCACAACAGGGGTGGATGTACGAGCAGTACTTC
d_call: TRBD1; j_call: TRBJ1-2; v_call: TRBV28; clone_size: NA; cdr3_aa: CASSLSLTGLSGYTF; cdr3_nt: TGTGCCAGCAGTTTATCCCTGACAGGGTTGAGTGGCTACACCTTC
d_call: TRBD1; j_call: TRBJ1-2; v_call: TRBV9; clone_size: few; cdr3_aa: CASSAGQGDSYGYTF; cdr3_nt: TGTGCCAGCAGCGCGGGACAGGGGGATAGCTATGGCTACACCTTC
d_call: TRBD1; j_call: TRBJ1-2; v_call: TRBV28; clone_size: NA; cdr3_aa: CASRLWGQWFGYTF; cdr3_nt: TGTGCCAGCAGATTGTGGGGACAGTGGTTCGGCTACACCTTC
d_call: TRBD2; j_call: TRBJ2-7; v_call: TRBV19; clone_size: NA; cdr3_aa: CASRGRSRGGYEQYF; cdr3_nt: TGTGCCAGTAGGGGGCGGAGCCGCGGGGGCTACGAGCAGTACTTC
d_call: NA; j_call: TRBJ2-7; v_call: TRBV5-1; clone_size: NA; cdr3_aa: CASSFDTYEQYF; cdr3_nt: TGCGCCAGCAGCTTCGACACCTACGAGCAGTACTTC
d_call: NA; j_call: TRBJ2-1; v_call: TRBV7-3; clone_size: NA; cdr3_aa: CASSLRGAHNEQFF; cdr3_nt: TGTGCCAGCAGCTTAAGAGGCGCTCACAATGAGCAGTTCTTC
d_call: NA; j_call: TRBJ2-5; v_call: TRBV18; clone_size: NA; cdr3_aa: CASSPLRRGLETQYF; cdr3_nt: TGTGCCAGCTCACCCCTGCGCCGGGGGTTGGAGACCCAGTACTTC
d_call: NA; j_call: TRBJ1-2; v_call: TRBV6-1; clone_size: NA; cdr3_aa: CASSRLASYGYTF; cdr3_nt: TGTGCCAGCTCCCGCCTAGCGAGCTATGGCTACACCTTC
d_call: TRBD1; j_call: TRBJ1-5; v_call: TRBV19; clone_size: NA; cdr3_aa: CASSISPGGRQPQHF; cdr3_nt: TGTGCCAGTAGTATTTCTCCAGGGGGCCGACAGCCCCAGCATTTT
d_call: TRBD1; j_call: TRBJ1-1; v_call: TRBV19; clone_size: NA; cdr3_aa: CASIKGQTNTEAFF; cdr3_nt: TGTGCCAGTATTAAGGGACAGACCAACACTGAAGCTTTCTTT
d_call: NA; j_call: TRBJ2-5; v_call: TRBV10-3; clone_size: NA; cdr3_aa: CAISESQDGTQYF; cdr3_nt: TGTGCCATCAGTGAGTCCCAGGATGGGACCCAGTACTTC
d_call: NA; j_call: TRBJ1-2; v_call: TRBV6-5; clone_size: NA; cdr3_aa: CASSLQGFYGYTF; cdr3_nt: TGTGCCAGCAGTCTACAGGGATTCTATGGCTACACCTTC
d_call: TRBD1; j_call: TRBJ2-6; v_call: TRBV28; clone_size: NA; cdr3_aa: CASSLRDRGTGANVLTF; cdr3_nt: TGTGCCAGCAGTTTACGGGACAGGGGAACTGGGGCCAACGTCCTGACTTTC
d_call: NA; j_call: TRBJ2-3; v_call: TRBV9; clone_size: few; cdr3_aa: CASSSSQVLGFADTQYF; cdr3_nt: TGTGCCAGCAGCAGCAGCCAGGTTTTGGGTTTCGCAGATACGCAGTATTTT
d_call: TRBD2; j_call: TRBJ2-1; v_call: TRBV5-1; clone_size: once; cdr3_aa: CASSSGLAGDNNEQFF; cdr3_nt: TGCGCCAGCAGCTCAGGACTAGCGGGAGATAACAATGAGCAGTTCTTC
d_call: NA; j_call: TRBJ1-1; v_call: TRBV7-6; clone_size: NA; cdr3_aa: CASSPVDMNTEAFF; cdr3_nt: TGTGCCAGCAGCCCGGTGGACATGAACACTGAAGCTTTCTTT
d_call: TRBD1; j_call: TRBJ2-1; v_call: TRBV19; clone_size: NA; cdr3_aa: CASGDRGTYNEQFF; cdr3_nt: TGTGCCAGTGGGGACAGGGGGACCTACAATGAGCAGTTCTTC
d_call: TRBD2; j_call: TRBJ2-1; v_call: TRBV14; clone_size: NA; cdr3_aa: CASSHLRASGGDEQFF; cdr3_nt: TGTGCCAGCAGCCACCTAAGGGCTAGCGGGGGCGATGAGCAGTTCTTC
d_call: TRBD1; j_call: TRBJ1-5; v_call: TRBV6-5; clone_size: NA; cdr3_aa: CASSPGGKGQPQHF; cdr3_nt: TGTGCCAGCAGTCCAGGGGGCAAGGGTCAGCCCCAGCATTTT
d_call: NA; j_call: TRBJ2-2; v_call: TRBV4-2; clone_size: NA; cdr3_aa: CASSQHQNTGELFF; cdr3_nt: TGTGCCAGCAGCCAACATCAGAACACCGGGGAGCTGTTTTTT
d_call: NA; j_call: TRBJ2-1; v_call: TRBV7-9; clone_size: few; cdr3_aa: CASSLAVGSSSYNEQFF; cdr3_nt: TGTGCCAGCAGCTTAGCTGTCGGGAGTAGCAGCTACAATGAGCAGTTCTTC
d_call: TRBD2; j_call: TRBJ2-1; v_call: TRBV4-3; clone_size: NA; cdr3_aa: CASSQDGREGGSEQFF; cdr3_nt: TGCGCCAGCAGCCAAGATGGTCGGGAGGGGGGGAGTGAGCAGTTCTTC
d_call: NA; j_call: TRBJ2-7; v_call: TRBV19; clone_size: NA; cdr3_aa: CASSIPSREANEQYF; cdr3_nt: TGTGCCAGTAGTATCCCCTCGCGGGAAGCCAACGAGCAGTACTTC
d_call: TRBD1; j_call: TRBJ2-7; v_call: TRBV28; clone_size: NA; cdr3_aa: CASSRQGIYEQYF; cdr3_nt: TGTGCCAGCAGCCGACAGGGGATCTACGAGCAGTACTTC
d_call: TRBD1; j_call: TRBJ1-2; v_call: TRBV7-2; clone_size: NA; cdr3_aa: CASSSQQGAAGYGYTF; cdr3_nt: TGTGCCAGCAGCTCCCAGCAGGGGGCAGCGGGCTATGGCTACACCTTC
d_call: TRBD1; j_call: TRBJ2-5; v_call: TRBV2; clone_size: once; cdr3_aa: CASSWTGGPRETQYF; cdr3_nt: TGTGCCAGCAGCTGGACAGGGGGACCCCGAGAGACCCAGTACTTC
d_call: NA; j_call: TRBJ2-7; v_call: TRBV7-9; clone_size: NA; cdr3_aa: CASTPGYEQYF; cdr3_nt: TGTGCCAGCACACCAGGGTACGAGCAGTACTTC
d_call: NA; j_call: TRBJ2-2; v_call: TRBV28; clone_size: NA; cdr3_aa: CASSPAPGGELFF; cdr3_nt: TGTGCCAGCAGTCCCGCCCCGGGCGGGGAGCTGTTTTTT